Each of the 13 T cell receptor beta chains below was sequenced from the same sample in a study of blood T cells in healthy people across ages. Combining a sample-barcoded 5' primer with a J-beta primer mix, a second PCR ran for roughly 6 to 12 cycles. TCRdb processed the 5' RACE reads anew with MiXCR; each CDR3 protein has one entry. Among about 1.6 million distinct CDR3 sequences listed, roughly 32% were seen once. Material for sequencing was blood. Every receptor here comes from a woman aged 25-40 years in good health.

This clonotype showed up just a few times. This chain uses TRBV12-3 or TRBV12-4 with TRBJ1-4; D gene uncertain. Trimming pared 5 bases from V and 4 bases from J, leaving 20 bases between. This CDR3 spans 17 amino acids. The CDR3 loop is CASSAELFMSRNEKLFF. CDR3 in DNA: TGTGCCAGCAGTGCTGAACTTTTCATGTCCCGTAATGAAAAACTGTTTTTT.

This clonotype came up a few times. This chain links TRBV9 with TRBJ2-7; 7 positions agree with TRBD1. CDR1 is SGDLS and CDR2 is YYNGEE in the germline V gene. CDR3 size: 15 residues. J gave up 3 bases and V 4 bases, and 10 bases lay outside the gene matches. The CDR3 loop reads CASSPRTGAIYEQYF. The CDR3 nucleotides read TGTGCCAGCAGCCCCCGGACAGGAGCCATCTACGAGCAGTACTTC. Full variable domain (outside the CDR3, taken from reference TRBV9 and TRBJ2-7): DSGVTQTPKHLITATGQRVTLRCSPRSGDLSVYWYQQSLDQGLQFLIQYYNGEERAKGNILERFSAQQFPDLHSELNLSSLELGDSALYFCASSPRTGAIYEQYFGPGTRLTVT.

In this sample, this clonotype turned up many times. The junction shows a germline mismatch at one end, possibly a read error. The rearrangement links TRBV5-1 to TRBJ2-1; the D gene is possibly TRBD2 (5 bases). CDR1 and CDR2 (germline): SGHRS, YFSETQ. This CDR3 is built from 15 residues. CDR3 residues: CASSLSGSTYNEQFF. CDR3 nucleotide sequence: TGTGCCAGCAGCTTAAGTGGGAGCACCTACAATGAGCAGTTCTTC. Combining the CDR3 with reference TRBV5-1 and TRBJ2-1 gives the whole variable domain KAGVTQTPRYLIKTRGQQVTLSCSPISGHRSVSWYQQTPGQGLQFLFEYFSETQRNKGNFPGRFSGRQFSNSRSEMNVSTLELGDSALYLCASSLSGSTYNEQFFGPGTRLTVL.

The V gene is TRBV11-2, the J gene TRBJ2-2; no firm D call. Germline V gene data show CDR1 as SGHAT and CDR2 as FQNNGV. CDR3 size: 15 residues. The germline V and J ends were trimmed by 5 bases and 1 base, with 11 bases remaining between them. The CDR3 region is CASSRRQMNTGELFF. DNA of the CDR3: TGTGCCAGCAGCCGCAGGCAGATGAACACCGGGGAGCTGTTTTTT.

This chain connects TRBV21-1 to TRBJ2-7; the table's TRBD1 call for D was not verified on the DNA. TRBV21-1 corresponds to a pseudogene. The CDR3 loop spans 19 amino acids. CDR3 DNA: TGTGCCAGCCAAAACCTCTCTACGGGGGGGGCTCACAGCTCCTACGAGCAGTACTTC. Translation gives CASQNLSTGGAHSSYEQYF.

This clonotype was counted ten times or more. CDR3 loop: CSARDSPQGGQETQYF. The DNA for the CDR3 is TGCAGCGCCAGGGACTCGCCCCAGGGAGGCCAAGAGACCCAGTACTTC. V is TRBV29-1 and J is TRBJ2-5; possibly TRBD2 for D (6 bases). Germline lookup yields CDR1 SQVTM and CDR2 ANQGSEA. This CDR3 has 16 residues. Trimming stripped 7 bases from V and 1 base from J, with 22 bases between.

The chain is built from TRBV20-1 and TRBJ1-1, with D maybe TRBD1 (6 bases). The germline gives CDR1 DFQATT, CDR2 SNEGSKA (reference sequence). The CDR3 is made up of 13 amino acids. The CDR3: CRGRAGEETEAFF. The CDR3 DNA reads TGCAGGGGACGGGCAGGGGAGGAGACTGAAGCTTTCTTT.

CDR3 coding DNA: TGTGCCAGCAGCCAACGACGGGGACTAGCGGGCCGTAATGAGCAGTTCTTC. It translates to CASSQRRGLAGRNEQFF. The V call is TRBV14, the J call TRBJ2-1; 12 bases agree with TRBD2. CDR1 is SGHDN, CDR2 FVKESK, per germline. Losses at the gene ends were 2 bases for V and 7 bases for J; bases not matched to a gene: 9. This CDR3 comprises 17 residues.

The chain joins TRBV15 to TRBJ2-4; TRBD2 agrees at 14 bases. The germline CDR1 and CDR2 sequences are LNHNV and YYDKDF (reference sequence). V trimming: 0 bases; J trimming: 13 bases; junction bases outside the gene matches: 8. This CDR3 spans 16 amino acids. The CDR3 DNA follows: TGTGCCACCAGCAGAGACAGACTAGCGGGGGGGATTGAGCAGTACTTC. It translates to CATSRDRLAGGIEQYF. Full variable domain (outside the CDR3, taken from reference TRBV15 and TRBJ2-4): DAMVIQNPRYQVTQFGKPVTLSCSQTLNHNVMYWYQQKSSQAPKLLFHYYDKDFNNEADTPDNFQSRRPNTSFCFLDIRSPGLGDTAMYLCATSRDRLAGGIEQYFGAGTRLSVL.

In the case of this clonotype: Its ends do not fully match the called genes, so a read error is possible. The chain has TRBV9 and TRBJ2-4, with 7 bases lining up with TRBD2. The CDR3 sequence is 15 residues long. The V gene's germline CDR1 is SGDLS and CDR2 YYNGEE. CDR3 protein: CAGSGASGLTNIQYF. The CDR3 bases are TGTGCCGGCAGCGGCGCTAGCGGACTGACAAACATTCAGTACTTC.

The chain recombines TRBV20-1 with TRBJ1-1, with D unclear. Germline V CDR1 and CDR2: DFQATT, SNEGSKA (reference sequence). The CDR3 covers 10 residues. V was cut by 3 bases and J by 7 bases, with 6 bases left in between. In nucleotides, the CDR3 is TGCAGTGCTAGTGAGAGTGAAGCTTTCTTT. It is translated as CSASESEAFF.

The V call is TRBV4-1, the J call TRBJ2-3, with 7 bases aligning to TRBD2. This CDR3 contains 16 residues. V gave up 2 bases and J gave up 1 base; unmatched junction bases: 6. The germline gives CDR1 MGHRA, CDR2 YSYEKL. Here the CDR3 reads CASSQIRGVGTDTQYF. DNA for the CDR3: TGCGCCAGCAGCCAAATACGGGGGGTTGGCACAGATACGCAGTATTTT.

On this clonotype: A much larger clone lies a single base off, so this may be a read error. Here the CDR3 DNA reads TGCAGCGTATCCGGGGCTAGCGGGCCCACAGATACGCAGTATTTT. Amino acid sequence: CSVSGASGPTDTQYF. The chain employs TRBV29-1 and TRBJ2-3, with 8 bases identical to TRBD2. Trimming at V came to 6 bases and at J to 2 bases, leaving 10 bases not matched to a gene. CDR3 length: 15 residues. The germline gives CDR1 SQVTM, CDR2 ANQGSEA.